This entry lists 7 T cell receptor beta chains sequenced from one sample in a study of blood T cell repertoires in COVID-19. Clones were sequenced by immunoSEQ multiplex PCR, and TCRdb holds only the in-frame ones, with some missing. This sample carries roughly 200,000 clones, 86% of them seen once, and the ten largest clones take less than 4.5%. The material sequenced was PBMCs or T cells enriched from blood (not recorded which). The receptors originated from a woman in her thirties or forties with acute COVID-19.

The rearrangement links TRBV2 to TRBJ1-1, with D possibly TRBD1 on 6 matching bases. Trimming pared 8 bases from V and 1 base from J, leaving 11 bases between. The CDR3 is made up of 13 amino acids. Per the germline V gene, CDR1 is SNHLY and CDR2 is FYNNEI. The CDR3 bases are TGTGCCAGCGGGATAGGGGGGAACACTGAAGCTTTCTTT. Amino acid sequence: CASGIGGNTEAFF. Based on the CDR3 plus reference TRBV2 and TRBJ1-1, the full variable domain is EPEVTQTPSHQVTQMGQEVILRCVPISNHLYFYWYRQILGQKVEFLVSFYNNEISEKSEIFDDQFSVERPDGSNFTLKIRSTKLEDSAMYFCASGIGGNTEAFFGQGTRLTVV.

The CDR3 region has the DNA TGTGCCAGCAGCCCAGGGTACCACGAGCAGTACTTC. Amino acids: CASSPGYHEQYF. The genes are TRBV7-9 and TRBJ2-7; D may be TRBD1 (5 bases). V was trimmed by 5 bases and J by 5 bases, leaving 10 bases between them. The CDR3 length is 12 residues. CDR1 and CDR2 from the germline V gene are SEHNR and FQNEAQ (reference sequence).

The J gene is TRBJ1-1, the V gene TRBV28, with a tentative D call TRBD1 (5 bases). This CDR3 has 14 residues. From germline, CDR1 is MDHEN and CDR2 SYDVKM. Trimming removed 5 bases at V and 0 bases at J, with 10 bases between. This CDR3 reads CASSVRGMNTEAFF. The CDR3 coding sequence is TGTGCCAGCAGTGTCCGGGGGATGAACACTGAAGCTTTCTTT.

The J gene is TRBJ2-1, the V gene TRBV5-4; D gene unclear. Germline values: CDR1 SGHNT, CDR2 YYREEE (reference sequence). This CDR3 is built from 12 residues. V lost 1 base and J 7 bases, leaving 6 bases between the germline ends. The chain's CDR3 is CASSLFVNEQFF. DNA of the CDR3: TGTGCCAGCAGCTTGTTCGTAAATGAGCAGTTCTTC. Together with reference TRBV5-4 and TRBJ2-1, the CDR3 gives the full variable domain: ETGVTQSPTHLIKTRGQQVTLRCSSQSGHNTVSWYQQALGQGPQFIFQYYREEENGRGNFPPRFSGLQFPNYSSELNVNALELDDSALYLCASSLFVNEQFFGPGTRLTVL.

A note on this clone: This same CDR3 is encoded by further DNA sequences in the sample. The chain uses TRBV9 and TRBJ1-3; D gene unclear. The CDR3 is 14 residues long. Trimming cost V 0 bases and J 2 bases, with 6 bases left between them. In germline, CDR1 is SGDLS, CDR2 YYNGEE. DNA of the CDR3: TGTGCCAGCAGCGTAGGAGGAACTGGAAACACCATATATTTT. The encoded protein is CASSVGGTGNTIYF.

The chain joins TRBV7-2 to TRBJ1-5, with TRBD1 matching over 7 bases. This CDR3 comprises 15 residues. Germline CDR1 is SGHTA and CDR2 is FQGNSA. V trimming: 1 base; J trimming: 6 bases; junction bases outside the gene matches: 6. Written as DNA, the CDR3 is TGTGCCAGCAGCTTAGACAGGGGATTGGGTCAGCCCCAGCATTTT. It translates to CASSLDRGLGQPQHF.

The chain links TRBV5-1 to TRBJ1-2; 10 bases are shared with TRBD1. From germline, CDR1 is SGHRS and CDR2 YFSETQ. The CDR3 length is 13 residues. The V segment lost 6 bases and the J segment 7 bases; nucleotides outside the gene matches: 6. This CDR3 reads CASNTGTGAGYTF. Here the CDR3 DNA reads TGCGCCAGCAATACCGGGACAGGGGCTGGCTACACCTTC.